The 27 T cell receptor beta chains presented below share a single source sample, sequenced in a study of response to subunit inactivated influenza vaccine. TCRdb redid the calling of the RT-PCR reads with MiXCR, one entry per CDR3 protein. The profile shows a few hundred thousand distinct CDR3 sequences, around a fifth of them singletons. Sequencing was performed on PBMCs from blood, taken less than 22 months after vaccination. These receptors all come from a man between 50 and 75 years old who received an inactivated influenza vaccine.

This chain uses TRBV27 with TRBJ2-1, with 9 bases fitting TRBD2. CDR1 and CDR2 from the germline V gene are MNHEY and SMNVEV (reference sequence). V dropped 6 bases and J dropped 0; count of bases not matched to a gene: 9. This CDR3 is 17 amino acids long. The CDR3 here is CASSLNSGGDSYNEQFF. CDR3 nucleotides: TGTGCCAGCAGCCTCAATAGCGGGGGAGACTCCTACAATGAGCAGTTCTTC.

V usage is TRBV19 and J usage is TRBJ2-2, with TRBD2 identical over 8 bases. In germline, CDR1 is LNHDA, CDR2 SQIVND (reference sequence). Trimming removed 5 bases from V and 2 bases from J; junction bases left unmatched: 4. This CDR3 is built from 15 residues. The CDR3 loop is CASSSGGVNTGELFF. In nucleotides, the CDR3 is TGTGCCAGTAGTTCGGGGGGGGTAAACACCGGGGAGCTGTTTTTT. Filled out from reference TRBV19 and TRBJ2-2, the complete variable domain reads DGGITQSPKYLFRKEGQNVTLSCEQNLNHDAMYWYRQDPGQGLRLIYYSQIVNDFQKGDIAEGYSVSREKKESFPLTVTSAQKNPTAFYLCASSSGGVNTGELFFGEGSRLTVL.

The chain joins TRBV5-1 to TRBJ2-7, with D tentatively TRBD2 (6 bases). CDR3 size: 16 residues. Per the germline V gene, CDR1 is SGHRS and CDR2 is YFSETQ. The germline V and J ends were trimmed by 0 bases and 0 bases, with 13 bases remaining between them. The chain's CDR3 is CASSLAERALSYEQYF. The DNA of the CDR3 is TGCGCCAGCAGCTTGGCCGAGCGGGCCCTCTCCTACGAGCAGTACTTC.

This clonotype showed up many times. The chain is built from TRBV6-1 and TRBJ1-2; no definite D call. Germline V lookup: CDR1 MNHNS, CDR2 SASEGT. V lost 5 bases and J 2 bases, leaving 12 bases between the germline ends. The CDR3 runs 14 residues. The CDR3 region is CASSPHGSNYGYTF. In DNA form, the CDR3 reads TGTGCCAGCAGTCCCCACGGATCGAACTATGGCTACACCTTC.

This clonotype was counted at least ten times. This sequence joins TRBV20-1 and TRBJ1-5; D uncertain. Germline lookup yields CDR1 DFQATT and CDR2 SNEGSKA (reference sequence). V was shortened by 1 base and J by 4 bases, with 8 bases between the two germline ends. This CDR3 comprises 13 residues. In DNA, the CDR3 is TGCAGTGCTAGAGCCGACGGGAATCAGCCCCAGCATTTT. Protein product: CSARADGNQPQHF.

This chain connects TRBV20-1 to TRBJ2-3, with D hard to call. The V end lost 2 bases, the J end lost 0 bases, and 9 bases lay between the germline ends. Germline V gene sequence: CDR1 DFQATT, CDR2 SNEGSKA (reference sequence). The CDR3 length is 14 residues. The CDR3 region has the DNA TGCAGTGCTAGACAGTTCCTCAGCACAGATACGCAGTATTTT. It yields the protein CSARQFLSTDTQYF.

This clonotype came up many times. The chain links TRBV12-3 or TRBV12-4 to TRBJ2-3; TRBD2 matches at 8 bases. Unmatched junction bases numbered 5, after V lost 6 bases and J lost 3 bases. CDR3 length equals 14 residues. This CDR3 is CASSLSGGTDTQYF. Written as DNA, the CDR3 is TGTGCCAGCAGCTTGAGCGGGGGTACAGATACGCAGTATTTT.

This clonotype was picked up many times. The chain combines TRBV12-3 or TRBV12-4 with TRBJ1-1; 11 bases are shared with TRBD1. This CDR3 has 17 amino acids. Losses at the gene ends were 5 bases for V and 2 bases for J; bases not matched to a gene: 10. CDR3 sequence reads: CASSPGQGARGNTEAFF. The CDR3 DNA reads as TGTGCCAGCAGTCCCGGACAGGGGGCTAGGGGAAACACTGAAGCTTTCTTT.

The CDR3 nucleotides are TGTGCCAGCAGCTTAGCGAGGATGGGGGATGGCTACACCTTC. It codes for CASSLARMGDGYTF. The J gene is TRBJ1-2, the V gene TRBV7-9, with a weak D call TRBD1 (5 bases). This CDR3 spans 14 amino acids. Germline V gene lookup returns CDR1 SEHNR and CDR2 FQNEAQ (reference sequence). Trimming took off 0 bases at V and 6 bases at J, with 11 bases between the two ends.

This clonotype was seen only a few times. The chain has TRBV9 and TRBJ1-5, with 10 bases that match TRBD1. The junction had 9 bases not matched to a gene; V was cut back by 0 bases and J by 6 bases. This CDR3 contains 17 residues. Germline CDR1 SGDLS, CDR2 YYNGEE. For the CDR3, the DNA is TGTGCCAGCAGCGTAGGACAGGGGGCATCGGGAAGTCAGCCCCAGCATTTT. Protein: CASSVGQGASGSQPQHF. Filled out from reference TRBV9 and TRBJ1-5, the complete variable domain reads DSGVTQTPKHLITATGQRVTLRCSPRSGDLSVYWYQQSLDQGLQFLIQYYNGEERAKGNILERFSAQQFPDLHSELNLSSLELGDSALYFCASSVGQGASGSQPQHFGDGTRLSIL.

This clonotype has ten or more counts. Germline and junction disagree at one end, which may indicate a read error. CDR3 sequence reads: CASSPGQGGTEAFF. The CDR3 coding sequence is TGTGCCAGCAGCCCGGGACAGGGAGGCACTGAAGCTTTCTTT. The chain joins TRBV5-1 to TRBJ1-1; 9 bases line up with TRBD1. The germline gives CDR1 SGHRS, CDR2 YFSETQ. This CDR3 spans 14 amino acids.

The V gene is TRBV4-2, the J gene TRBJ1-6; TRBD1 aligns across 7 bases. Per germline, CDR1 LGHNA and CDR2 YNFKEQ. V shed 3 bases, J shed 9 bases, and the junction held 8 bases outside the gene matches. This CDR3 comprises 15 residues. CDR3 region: CASSQGDRDASPLHF. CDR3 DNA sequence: TGTGCCAGCAGCCAGGGAGACAGGGATGCTTCACCCCTCCACTTT.

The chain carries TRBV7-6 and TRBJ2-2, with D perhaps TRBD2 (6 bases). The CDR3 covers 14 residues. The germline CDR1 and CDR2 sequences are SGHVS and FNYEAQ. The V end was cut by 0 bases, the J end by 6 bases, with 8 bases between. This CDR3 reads CASSLAREAGELFF. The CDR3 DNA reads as TGTGCCAGCAGCTTAGCCAGGGAGGCCGGGGAGCTGTTTTTT.

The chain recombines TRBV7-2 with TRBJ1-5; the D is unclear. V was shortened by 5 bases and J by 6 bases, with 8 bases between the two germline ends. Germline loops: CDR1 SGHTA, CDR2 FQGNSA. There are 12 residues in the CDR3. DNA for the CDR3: TGTGCCAGCAGCCTTCCTTCTCAGCCCCAGCATTTT. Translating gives CASSLPSQPQHF.

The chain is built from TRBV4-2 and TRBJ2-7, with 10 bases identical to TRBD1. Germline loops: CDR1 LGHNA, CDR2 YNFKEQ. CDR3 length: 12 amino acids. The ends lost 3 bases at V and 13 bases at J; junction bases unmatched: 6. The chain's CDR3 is CASSHVGQGEYF. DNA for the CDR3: TGTGCCAGCAGCCATGTTGGACAGGGGGAATACTTC.

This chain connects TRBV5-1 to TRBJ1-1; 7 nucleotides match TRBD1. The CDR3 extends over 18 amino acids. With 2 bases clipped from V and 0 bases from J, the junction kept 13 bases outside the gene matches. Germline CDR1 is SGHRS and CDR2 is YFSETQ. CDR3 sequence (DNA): TGCGCCAGCAGCTTTAGACAGGGTTGGATGGACATGAACACTGAAGCTTTCTTT. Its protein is CASSFRQGWMDMNTEAFF.

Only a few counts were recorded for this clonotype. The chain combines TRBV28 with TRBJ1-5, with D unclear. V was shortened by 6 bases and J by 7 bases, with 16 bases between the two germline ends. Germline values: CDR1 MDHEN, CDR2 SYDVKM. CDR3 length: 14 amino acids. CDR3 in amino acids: CASSQIGVGQPQHF. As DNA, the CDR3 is TGTGCCAGCAGCCAGATTGGGGTCGGCCAGCCCCAGCATTTT.

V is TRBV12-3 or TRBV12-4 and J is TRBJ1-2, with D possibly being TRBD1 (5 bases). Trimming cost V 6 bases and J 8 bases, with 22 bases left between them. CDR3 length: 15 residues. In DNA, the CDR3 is TGTGCCAGCAGCCAGGGACTCTGGCCCAGCTACGGCTACACCTTC. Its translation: CASSQGLWPSYGYTF.

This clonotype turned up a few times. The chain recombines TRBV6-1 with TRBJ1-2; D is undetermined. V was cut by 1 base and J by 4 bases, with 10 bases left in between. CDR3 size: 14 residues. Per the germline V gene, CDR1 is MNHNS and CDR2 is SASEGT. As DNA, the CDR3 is TGTGCCAGCAGTGAAGGGAACCGAATCTATGGCTACACCTTC. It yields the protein CASSEGNRIYGYTF.

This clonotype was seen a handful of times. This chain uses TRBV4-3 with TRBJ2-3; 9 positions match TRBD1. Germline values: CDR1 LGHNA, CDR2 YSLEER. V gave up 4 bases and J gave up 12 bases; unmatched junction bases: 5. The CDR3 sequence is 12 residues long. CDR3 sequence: CASSLRQGDQYF. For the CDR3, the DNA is TGCGCCAGCAGCCTCCGACAGGGGGACCAGTATTTT.

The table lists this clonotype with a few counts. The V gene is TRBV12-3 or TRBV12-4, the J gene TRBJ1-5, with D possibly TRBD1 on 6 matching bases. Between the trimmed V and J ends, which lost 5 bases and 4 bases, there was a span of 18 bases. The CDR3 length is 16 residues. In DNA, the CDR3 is TGTGCCAGCAGTGAAGCGAGGGGGGGTTTTAATCAGCCCCAGCATTTT. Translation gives CASSEARGGFNQPQHF.

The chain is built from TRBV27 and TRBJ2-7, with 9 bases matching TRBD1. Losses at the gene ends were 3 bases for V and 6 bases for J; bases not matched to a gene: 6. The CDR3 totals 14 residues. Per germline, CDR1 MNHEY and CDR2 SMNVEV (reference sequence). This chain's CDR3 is CASSFRDRVGEQYF. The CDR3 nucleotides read TGTGCCAGCAGTTTCCGGGACAGGGTTGGCGAGCAGTACTTC.

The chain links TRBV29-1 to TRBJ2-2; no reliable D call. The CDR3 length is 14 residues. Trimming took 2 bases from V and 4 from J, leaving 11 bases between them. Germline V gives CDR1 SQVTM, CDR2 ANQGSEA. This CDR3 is CSVETRRATGELFF. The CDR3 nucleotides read TGCAGCGTTGAAACACGAAGAGCCACCGGGGAGCTGTTTTTT.

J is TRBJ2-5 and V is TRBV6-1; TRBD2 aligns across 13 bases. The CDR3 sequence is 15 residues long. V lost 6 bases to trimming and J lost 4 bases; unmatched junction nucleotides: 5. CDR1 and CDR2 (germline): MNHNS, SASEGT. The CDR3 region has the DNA TGTGCCAGCAGGGGGACTAGCGGGGTTTTAGAGACCCAGTACTTC. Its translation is CASRGTSGVLETQYF.

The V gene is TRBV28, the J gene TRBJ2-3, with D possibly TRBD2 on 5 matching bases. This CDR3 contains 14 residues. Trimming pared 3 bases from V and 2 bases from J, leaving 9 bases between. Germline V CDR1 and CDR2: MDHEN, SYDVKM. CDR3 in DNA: TGTGCCAGCAGTTTGAGCGGAGTCACAGATACGCAGTATTTT. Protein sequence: CASSLSGVTDTQYF. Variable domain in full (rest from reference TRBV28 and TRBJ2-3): DVKVTQSSRYLVKRTGEKVFLECVQDMDHENMFWYRQDPGLGLRLIYFSYDVKMKEKGDIPEGYSVSREKKERFSLILESASTNQTSMYLCASSLSGVTDTQYFGPGTRLTVL.

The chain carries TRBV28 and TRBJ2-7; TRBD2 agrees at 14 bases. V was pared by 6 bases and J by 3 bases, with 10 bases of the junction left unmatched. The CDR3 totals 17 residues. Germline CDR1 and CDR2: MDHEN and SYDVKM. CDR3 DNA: TGTGCCAGCAGCGAGGGGACTAGCGGGAGTAGCTTCTACGAGCAGTACTTC. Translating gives CASSEGTSGSSFYEQYF.

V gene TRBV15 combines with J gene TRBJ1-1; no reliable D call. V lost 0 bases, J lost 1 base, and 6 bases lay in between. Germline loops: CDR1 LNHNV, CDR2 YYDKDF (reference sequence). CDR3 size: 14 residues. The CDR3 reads CATSREIQNTEAFF. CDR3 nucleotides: TGTGCCACCAGCAGAGAAATCCAGAACACTGAAGCTTTCTTT.